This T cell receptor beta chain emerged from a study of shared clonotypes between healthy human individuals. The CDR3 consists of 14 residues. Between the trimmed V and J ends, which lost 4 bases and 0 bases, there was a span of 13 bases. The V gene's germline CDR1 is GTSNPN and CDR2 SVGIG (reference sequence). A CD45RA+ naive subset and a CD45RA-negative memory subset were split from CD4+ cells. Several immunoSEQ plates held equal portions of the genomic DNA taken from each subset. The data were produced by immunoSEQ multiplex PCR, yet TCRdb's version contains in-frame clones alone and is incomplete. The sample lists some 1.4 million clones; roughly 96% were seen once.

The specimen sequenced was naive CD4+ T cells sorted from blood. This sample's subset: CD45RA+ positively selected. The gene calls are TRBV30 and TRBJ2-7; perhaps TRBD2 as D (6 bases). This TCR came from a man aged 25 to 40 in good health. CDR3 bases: TGTGCCTGGACCTCCGGGGGAATCTCCTACGAGCAGTACTTC. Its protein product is CAWTSGGISYEQYF.